This is a list of T cell receptor beta chains from one sample in a study of T cell responses to AZD1222 COVID-19 vaccine. Generated by immunoSEQ multiplex PCR, the TCRdb table keeps only in-frame clones and is missing some. Here the sample spans around 91,000 clones, about 88% being singletons. The sequences come from peripheral blood, collected on day 0 of AZD1222 vaccination. These receptors all come from an adult in good health. The CDR3 runs from the conserved cysteine through the conserved F or W. Each record gives: clone size, J gene, D gene, V gene, CDR3 DNA, CDR3 protein. D genes are given only for firm matches. The size of a clone is reported for some rows only, either as once, few or many, or as a class for expanded clones.

>-|TRBJ2-5|TRBD1|TRBV10-3
TGTGCCATCAGTGAGTCGAACAGGGGGAGGGAGACCCAGTACTTC
CAISESNRGRETQYF
>-|TRBJ2-7|TRBD1|TRBV27
TGTGCCAGCAGTTTCGCCCCGGGACAGGGAGGTGTCTACGAGCAGTACTTC
CASSFAPGQGGVYEQYF
>-|TRBJ2-7|-|TRBV7-6
TGTGCCAGCAGCTTATCCGGGGGCCCCTCCTCCGAGCAGTACTTC
CASSLSGGPSSEQYF
>-|TRBJ1-5|-|TRBV2
TGTGCCAGTATTGGGGCGGGGAATCAGCCCCAGCATTTT
CASIGAGNQPQHF
>-|TRBJ1-6|-|TRBV7-8
TGTGCCAGCAGCTTAGGAGCAGGGACCAATTCACCCCTCCACTTT
CASSLGAGTNSPLHF
>-|TRBJ2-1|-|TRBV18
TGTGCCAGCTCGGACGAAGGGCGGGAGTTCTTC
CASSDEGREFF
>-|TRBJ2-2|-|TRBV12-5
TGTGCTAGTGGTATTAACGGGGAGCTGTTTTTT
CASGINGELFF
>few|TRBJ1-2|TRBD1|TRBV27
TGTGCCAGCAGTGACAGGGGGCGTCGAGGCTACACCTTC
CASSDRGRRGYTF
>once|TRBJ1-3|-|TRBV11-1
TGTGCCAGCAGCAGCCGGAATTCGGACACCATATATTTT
CASSSRNSDTIYF
>-|TRBJ2-1|TRBD1|TRBV12-3/TRBV12-4
TGTGCCAGCAGTTGGGACAGGGACAATGAGCAGTTCTTC
CASSWDRDNEQFF
>once|TRBJ1-6|-|TRBV5-1
TGCGCCAGCAGCTTGGCCGGGGATTCACCCCTCCACTTT
CASSLAGDSPLHF
>-|TRBJ1-1|-|TRBV9
TGTGCCAGCAGCTCCGGGGATGGGGTCGGCACTGAAGCTTTCTTT
CASSSGDGVGTEAFF
>-|TRBJ1-1|-|TRBV2
TGTGCCAGCAGTGAAGGGAACACTGAAGCTTTCTTT
CASSEGNTEAFF
>-|TRBJ1-1|-|TRBV19
TGTGCCAGTAGCCCAGACACGACCACTGAAGCTTTCTTT
CASSPDTTTEAFF
>-|TRBJ1-1|-|TRBV4-1
TGCGCCAGCAGCCAAGATCAGGTCGCGGCGAGGACTGAAGCTTTCTTT
CASSQDQVAARTEAFF
>-|TRBJ1-1|-|TRBV2
TGTGCCAGCAGTGAGAGGAGGAACACTGAAGCTTTCTTT
CASSERRNTEAFF
>-|TRBJ2-1|TRBD1|TRBV24-1
TGTGCCACCAGTGCCCCCTCCGGGACAGCACAGTTCTTC
CATSAPSGTAQFF
>-|TRBJ2-7|TRBD1|TRBV25-1
TGTGCCAGCAGTGGGCGACAGGGGTGGGACGACCGCTCCTACGAGCAGTACTTC
CASSGRQGWDDRSYEQYF
>once|TRBJ1-5|-|TRBV28
TGTGCCAGCAGTTTATCGGGGGAGCCCCAGCATTTT
CASSLSGEPQHF
>-|TRBJ2-7|-|TRBV9
TGTGCCAGCAGCAGAGGACCGCCTCCCTACGAGCAGTACTTC
CASSRGPPPYEQYF
>-|TRBJ1-1|-|TRBV4-3
TGCGCCAGCAGCCCCCAGGGGATGGGGGAAGCTTTCTTT
CASSPQGMGEAFF
>few|TRBJ2-1|-|TRBV7-9
TGTGCCAGCAGCTCCGGGACGCCGGCGGGTGAGCAGTTCTTC
CASSSGTPAGEQFF
>few|TRBJ1-2|TRBD1|TRBV5-1
TGCGCCAGCAGCTTGGACGTGTGGGACAGGGGTGGCTACACCTTC
CASSLDVWDRGGYTF
>-|TRBJ2-3|-|TRBV4-2
TGTGCCAGCAGCCGAGGGGATACGGATACGCAGTATTTT
CASSRGDTDTQYF
>-|TRBJ1-5|-|TRBV6-1
TGTGCCAGCAGTTATGTATGGGACCAGCCCCAGCATTTT
CASSYVWDQPQHF
>-|TRBJ2-1|-|TRBV9
TGTGCCAGCGGAACGGGCTACTCCTACAATGAGCAGTTCTTC
CASGTGYSYNEQFF
>-|TRBJ2-2|-|TRBV27
TGTGCCAGCAGCCACGTCGCGGTCGGGGAGCTGTTTTTT
CASSHVAVGELFF
>-|TRBJ2-2|-|TRBV19
TGTGCCAGTAGTATCCCACCCTTGGCCGGGAAGGGAAAGCACACCGGGGAGCTGTTTTTT
CASSIPPLAGKGKHTGELFF
>-|TRBJ2-3|-|TRBV7-2
TGTGCCAGCAGCTTAGGTCGGTCAGGCAGCACTTCAGATACGCAGTATTTT
CASSLGRSGSTSDTQYF
>once|TRBJ1-2|-|TRBV10-3
TGTGCCATCAGTGAGTCAGGACAGCTTCTCGGCTACACCTTC
CAISESGQLLGYTF
>-|TRBJ1-2|-|TRBV19
TGTGCCAGTAGTTCGGGGGCTGGTGGCTACACCTTC
CASSSGAGGYTF
>-|TRBJ2-5|-|TRBV6-5
TGTGCCAGCATTTCAGGAGGGGGGGAGACCCAGTACTTC
CASISGGGETQYF
>-|TRBJ2-7|-|TRBV5-1
TGCGCCAGCAGCTTGGGAAGTGACTCCTACGAGCAGTACTTC
CASSLGSDSYEQYF
>-|TRBJ2-7|TRBD1|TRBV13
TGTGCCAGCAGCTCCCGGGACAGGGTGATGCACGAGCAGTACTTC
CASSSRDRVMHEQYF
>-|TRBJ1-2|-|TRBV7-6
TGTGCCAGCAGCGCAAAGTCTGGCTACACCTTC
CASSAKSGYTF
>-|TRBJ2-2|-|TRBV27
TGTGCCAGCAGTCCGAGGACTCTGGGGGAGCTGTTTTTT
CASSPRTLGELFF
>-|TRBJ2-5|TRBD2|TRBV4-2
TGTGCCAGCAGCCCCTTAACTAGCGGGGGATACCGAGAGACCCAGTACTTC
CASSPLTSGGYRETQYF
>-|TRBJ2-5|TRBD1|TRBV19
TGTGCCAGTAGTCGCGGACAGGGAGGAGAGACCCAGTACTTC
CASSRGQGGETQYF
>-|TRBJ2-3|TRBD1|TRBV7-3
TGTGCCAGCAGCAACCGACAGGGTAGCACAGATACGCAGTATTTT
CASSNRQGSTDTQYF
>-|TRBJ2-1|TRBD2|TRBV11-3
TGTGCCAGCAGCTTAGTGGGGGGGAGCTACAATGAGCAGTTCTTC
CASSLVGGSYNEQFF
>-|TRBJ1-5|-|TRBV6-2/TRBV6-3
TGTGCCAGCAGTACCCGACAGACCAATCAGCCCCAGCATTTT
CASSTRQTNQPQHF
>-|TRBJ2-1|TRBD2|TRBV9
TGTGCCAGCAGCACACGACTAGCGGGAGGGCGTTACAATGAGCAGTTCTTC
CASSTRLAGGRYNEQFF
>-|TRBJ2-7|TRBD1|TRBV7-8
TGTGCCAGCAGCTTATCGGGGACAGCACCCTACGAGCAGTACTTC
CASSLSGTAPYEQYF
>-|TRBJ2-3|-|TRBV27
TGTGCCAGCAGTTCGTTAGCGGGCAGGGGTACGCAGTATTTT
CASSSLAGRGTQYF
>-|TRBJ2-3|TRBD2|TRBV9
TGTGCCAGCAGCGCCAGGACTAGCGGAGGCACAGATACGCAGTATTTT
CASSARTSGGTDTQYF
>-|TRBJ1-2|TRBD1|TRBV10-2
TGCGCCAGCGCTAGAATACAGGGGGATGGCTACACCTTC
CASARIQGDGYTF
>-|TRBJ2-2|-|TRBV4-3
TGCGCCAGCAGCCAATCCTTTCCAGGGGCGGCGAACACCGGGGAGCTGTTTTTT
CASSQSFPGAANTGELFF
>-|TRBJ1-2|-|TRBV12-3/TRBV12-4
TGTGCCAGCAGTTTAGGTGGCCGGGGCTACACCTTC
CASSLGGRGYTF
>-|TRBJ2-7|-|TRBV10-1
TGCGCCAGCAGTGTAGGCTTCTCCTACGAGCAGTACTTC
CASSVGFSYEQYF
>once|TRBJ1-1|-|TRBV2
TGTGCCAGCAGCCATCAGCCGACCTACACTGAAGCTTTCTTT
CASSHQPTYTEAFF
>-|TRBJ2-5|-|TRBV18
TGTGCCAGCTCCGCTTTAGGGGGGGGCCAAGAGACCCAGTACTTC
CASSALGGGQETQYF
>-|TRBJ1-6|TRBD1|TRBV7-2
TGTGCCAGCAGCCCGCAGGGGGGGAATTCACCCCTCCACTTT
CASSPQGGNSPLHF
>once|TRBJ1-2|TRBD1|TRBV25-1
TGTGCCAGCAGTGGCTGGACAGGCAACTATGGCTACACCTTC
CASSGWTGNYGYTF
>once|TRBJ2-2|-|TRBV4-2
TGTGCCAGCAGCCAAGATAGAGAGGGAACCGGGGAGCTGTTTTTT
CASSQDREGTGELFF
>few|TRBJ2-1|-|TRBV7-3
TGTGCCAGCAGCTTAACGCTACGCTCCTACAATGAGCAGTTCTTC
CASSLTLRSYNEQFF
>many|TRBJ1-1|TRBD1|TRBV20-1
TGCAGTGGCGCACAGGGGGGTGTAACTTTCTTT
CSGAQGGVTFF
>once|TRBJ2-5|TRBD2|TRBV5-5
TGTGCCAGCAGTTTGGGGGGGACGGAGACCCAGTACTTC
CASSLGGTETQYF
>-|TRBJ2-2|-|TRBV24-1
TGTGCCACCAGTGACCCCTGGGGGGCGAACACCGGGGAGCTGTTTTTT
CATSDPWGANTGELFF
>once|TRBJ1-5|TRBD1|TRBV18
TGTGCCAGCTCGGGCGGACAGGGTGGCCAGCCCCAGCATTTT
CASSGGQGGQPQHF
>-|TRBJ2-2|-|TRBV5-1
TGCGCCAGCAGCTTTCATCCAGGAACGAACACCGGGGAGCTGTTTTTT
CASSFHPGTNTGELFF